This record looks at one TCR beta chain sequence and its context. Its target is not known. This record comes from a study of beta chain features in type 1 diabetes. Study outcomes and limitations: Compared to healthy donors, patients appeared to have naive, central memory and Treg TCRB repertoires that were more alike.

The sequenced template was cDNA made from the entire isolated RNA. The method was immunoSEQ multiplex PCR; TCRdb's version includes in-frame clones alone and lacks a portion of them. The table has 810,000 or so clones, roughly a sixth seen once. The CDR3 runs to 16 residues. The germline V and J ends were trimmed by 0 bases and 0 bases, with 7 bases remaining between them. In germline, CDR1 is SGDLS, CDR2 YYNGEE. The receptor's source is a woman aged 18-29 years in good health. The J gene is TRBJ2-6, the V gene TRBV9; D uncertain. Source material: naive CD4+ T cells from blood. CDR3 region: CASSVDGYSGANVLTF. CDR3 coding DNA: TGTGCCAGCAGCGTAGATGGGTACTCTGGGGCCAACGTCCTGACTTTC.